The present entry profiles one T cell receptor beta chain with its context. There are 16 residues in the CDR3. V dropped 2 bases and J dropped 0 bases, with 12 bases sitting between them. Germline V gives CDR1 KGHSH, CDR2 LQKENI. This sample is drawn from a study of spatial heterogeneity in lung cancer. Time point described: blood at routine non-recurrence follow-up after resection. One entry per CDR3 protein, called by TCRdb with MiXCR from the 5' RACE reads. The table has about 47,000 distinct CDR3 sequences, about 12% seen once. This rearrangement joins TRBV18 to TRBJ2-3, with D perhaps matching TRBD2 (6 bases). The sequence derives from a male donor with early-stage non-small cell lung cancer. The material sequenced was PBMCs, taken at follow-up. CDR3 bases: TGTGCCAGCTCACCAGGGCGGGGCGGAAGCACAGATACGCAGTATTTT. It yields the protein CASSPGRGGSTDTQYF. Supplemented by reference TRBV18 and TRBJ2-3, the full variable domain reads NAGVMQNPRHLVRRRGQEARLRCSPMKGHSHVYWYRQLPEEGLKFMVYLQKENIIDESGMPKERFSAEFPKEGPSILRIQQVVRGDSAAYFCASSPGRGGSTDTQYFGPGTRLTVL.